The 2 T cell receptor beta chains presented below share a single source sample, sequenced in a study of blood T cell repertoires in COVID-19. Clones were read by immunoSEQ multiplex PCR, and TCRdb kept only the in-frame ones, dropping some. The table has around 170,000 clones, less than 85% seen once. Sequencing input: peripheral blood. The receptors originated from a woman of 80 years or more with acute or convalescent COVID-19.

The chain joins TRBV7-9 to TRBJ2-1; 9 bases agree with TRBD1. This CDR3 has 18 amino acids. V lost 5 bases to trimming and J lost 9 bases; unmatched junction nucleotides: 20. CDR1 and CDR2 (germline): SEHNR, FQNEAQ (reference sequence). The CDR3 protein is CASSPLQGAFSAGSEQFF. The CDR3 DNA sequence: TGTGCCAGCAGCCCCCTACAGGGGGCTTTTTCCGCGGGGAGTGAGCAGTTCTTC.

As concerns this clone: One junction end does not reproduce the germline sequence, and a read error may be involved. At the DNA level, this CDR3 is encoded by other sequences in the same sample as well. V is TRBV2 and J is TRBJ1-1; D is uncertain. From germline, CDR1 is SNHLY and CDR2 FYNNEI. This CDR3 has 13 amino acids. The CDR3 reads CAGSPGQNTEAFF. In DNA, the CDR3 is TGTGCCGGCAGTCCGGGTCAGAACACTGAAGCTTTCTTT.